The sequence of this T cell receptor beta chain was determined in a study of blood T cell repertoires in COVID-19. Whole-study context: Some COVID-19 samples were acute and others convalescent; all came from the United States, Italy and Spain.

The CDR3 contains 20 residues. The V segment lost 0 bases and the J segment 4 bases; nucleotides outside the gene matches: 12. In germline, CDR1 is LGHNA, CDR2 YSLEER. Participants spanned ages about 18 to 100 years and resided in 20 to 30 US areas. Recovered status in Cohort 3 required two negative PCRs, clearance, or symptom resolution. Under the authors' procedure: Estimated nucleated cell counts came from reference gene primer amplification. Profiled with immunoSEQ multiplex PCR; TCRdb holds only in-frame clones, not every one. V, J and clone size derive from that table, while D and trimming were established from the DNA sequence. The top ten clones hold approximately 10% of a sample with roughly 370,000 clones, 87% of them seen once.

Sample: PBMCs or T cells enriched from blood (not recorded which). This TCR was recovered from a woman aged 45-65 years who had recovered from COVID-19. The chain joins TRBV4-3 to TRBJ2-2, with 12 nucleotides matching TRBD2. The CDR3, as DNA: TGCGCCAGCAGCCAAGATGCGCTAGCGGGGGGGCCAAGGCTCACCGGGGAGCTGTTTTTT. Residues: CASSQDALAGGPRLTGELFF.